This is a list of T cell receptor beta chains from one sample in a study of CD8 T cells in Susac syndrome. TCRdb used MiXCR to reprocess the immunoSEQ multiplex PCR reads, holding one entry per CDR3 protein. The table lists 150,000 to 200,000 distinct CDR3 sequences, over 90% of them singletons. Specimen: CD8+ T cells from PBMCs. The receptors were gathered from a human donor with Susac syndrome. CDR3s include the opening cysteine and the closing phenylalanine or tryptophan. D genes are given only for firm matches. Some rows have no size entry. The others give once, few or many, or a class for an expanded clone.

NA	NA	TRBJ1-3	TRBV5-1	CASYSGNTIYF	TGCGCCTCTTACTCTGGAAACACCATATATTTT
NA	NA	TRBJ2-1	TRBV7-2	CASSLQGIYNEQFF	TGTGCCAGCAGCTTACAGGGAATCTACAATGAGCAGTTCTTC
NA	TRBD1	TRBJ2-5	TRBV7-8	CASSLEQTGWIQYF	TGTGCCAGCAGCTTAGAACAGACAGGGTGGATCCAGTACTTC
NA	NA	TRBJ2-3	TRBV14	CASSQDLGTDDTQYF	TGTGCCAGCAGCCAAGACCTCGGGACTGACGATACGCAGTATTTT
NA	NA	TRBJ2-7	TRBV28	CASSTDYSYEQYF	TGTGCCAGCTCTACGGACTACTCCTACGAGCAGTACTTC
NA	NA	TRBJ2-1	TRBV9	CASNSPGTITSGNEQFF	TGTGCCAGCAACTCTCCCGGGACCATCACTTCGGGCAATGAGCAGTTCTTC
NA	TRBD1	TRBJ1-5	TRBV30	CAWSAGQSNQPQHF	TGTGCCTGGAGTGCGGGACAGAGCAATCAGCCCCAGCATTTT
NA	NA	TRBJ2-7	TRBV25-1	CASSFDYSYEQYF	TGTGCCAGCAGTTTTGACTACTCCTACGAGCAGTACTTC
NA	NA	TRBJ1-3	TRBV5-1	CASSPPGGNTIYF	TGCGCCAGCAGCCCCCCGGGAGGGAACACCATATATTTT
NA	NA	TRBJ2-5	TRBV25-1	CASTQGWGWETQYF	TGTGCCAGCACCCAGGGATGGGGTTGGGAGACCCAGTACTTC
NA	TRBD2	TRBJ2-1	TRBV4-2	CASSQERLGGEDEQFF	TGTGCCAGCAGCCAAGAGCGTCTTGGGGGGGAAGATGAGCAGTTCTTC
NA	TRBD2	TRBJ2-3	TRBV20-1	CTVAGGQEDTQYF	TGCACGGTAGCGGGGGGGCAGGAAGATACGCAGTATTTT
once	NA	TRBJ2-3	TRBV7-2	CASSLEQSTDTQYF	TGTGCCAGCAGCTTAGAACAGTCCACAGATACGCAGTATTTT
once	NA	TRBJ2-7	TRBV6-5	CASSSDRRSYEQYF	TGTGCCAGCAGCTCAGACAGGAGATCGTACGAGCAGTACTTC
NA	NA	TRBJ2-1	TRBV30	CAWSATGGDEQFF	TGTGCCTGGAGTGCAACGGGGGGCGATGAGCAGTTCTTC
NA	TRBD1	TRBJ2-7	TRBV7-9	CASSLADRGTYEQYF	TGTGCCAGCAGCTTAGCGGACAGGGGCACCTACGAGCAGTACTTC
NA	NA	TRBJ2-6	TRBV9	CASSVVGTPASGANVLTF	TGTGCCAGCAGCGTAGTTGGAACGCCAGCCTCTGGGGCCAACGTCCTGACTTTC
NA	NA	TRBJ1-5	TRBV2	CASSRGGSNQPQHF	TGTGCCAGCTCGAGGGGGGGTAGCAATCAGCCCCAGCATTTT
NA	NA	TRBJ2-2	TRBV4-1	CASSQFGTSRTPNTGELFF	TGCGCCAGCAGCCAATTCGGAACTAGCAGAACTCCTAACACCGGGGAGCTGTTTTTT
NA	NA	TRBJ2-7	TRBV20-1	CSARDLSSYEQYF	TGCAGTGCTAGAGATTTAAGCTCCTACGAGCAGTACTTC
NA	TRBD1	TRBJ1-5	TRBV4-1	CASSPLDREINQPQHF	TGCGCCAGCAGCCCACTTGACAGGGAGATAAATCAGCCCCAGCATTTT
NA	NA	TRBJ2-2	TRBV11-1	CASRTTRDVANTGELFF	TGTGCCAGCAGGACGACTCGGGACGTCGCGAACACCGGGGAGCTGTTTTTT
NA	NA	TRBJ1-1	TRBV28	CASSWTAEAFF	TGTGCCAGCAGTTGGACGGCTGAAGCTTTCTTT
NA	TRBD2	TRBJ2-1	TRBV7-9	CASSAGLAGSYEQFF	TGTGCCAGCAGCGCGGGACTAGCGGGGTCATATGAGCAGTTCTTC
NA	NA	TRBJ1-1	TRBV20-1	CSARKDVWGTEAFF	TGCAGTGCTAGGAAAGATGTTTGGGGAACTGAAGCTTTCTTT
NA	TRBD1	TRBJ2-7	TRBV20-1	CSAYWTGATYEQYF	TGCAGTGCTTATTGGACAGGCGCAACCTACGAGCAGTACTTC
NA	NA	TRBJ2-1	TRBV6-5	CASSYPLQGGYNEQFF	TGTGCCAGCAGTTACCCCTTGCAGGGGGGCTACAATGAGCAGTTCTTC
NA	TRBD2	TRBJ2-3	TRBV28	CASSPLGTSGMGLDTQYF	TGTGCCAGCAGTCCCTTAGGGACTAGCGGGATGGGCCTAGATACGCAGTATTTT
NA	TRBD1	TRBJ1-1	TRBV20-1	CSARVFGTGPFTEAFF	TGCAGTGCTAGGGTCTTCGGGACAGGGCCTTTCACTGAAGCTTTCTTT
NA	TRBD2	TRBJ2-1	TRBV19	CARTTHPGGAYNEQFF	TGTGCCAGGACCACCCATCCGGGGGGGGCATACAATGAGCAGTTCTTC
NA	TRBD1	TRBJ2-3	TRBV10-3	CAISETDRDADTQYF	TGTGCCATCAGTGAGACGGACAGGGACGCAGATACGCAGTATTTT
few	NA	TRBJ2-7	TRBV27	CASSLGTAYEQYF	TGTGCCAGCAGTTTGGGTACAGCCTACGAGCAGTACTTC
NA	NA	TRBJ1-5	TRBV27	CASSPGTMDGPQHF	TGTGCCAGCAGTCCAGGGACCATGGATGGGCCCCAGCATTTT
NA	NA	TRBJ2-3	TRBV21-1	CASSKARGVGTGAPTDTQYF	NA
NA	NA	TRBJ1-2	TRBV27	CASSLQHRESNYGYTF	TGTGCCAGCAGTCTTCAACACAGGGAGTCAAACTATGGCTACACCTTC
NA	TRBD2	TRBJ2-5	TRBV3-1	CASSQPRLAVGGETQYF	TGTGCCAGCAGCCAACCCCGACTAGCGGTTGGGGGGGAGACCCAGTACTTC
NA	TRBD1	TRBJ1-4	TRBV12-3/TRBV12-4	CASTVGSDREVF	TGTGCCAGCACCGTTGGTTCGGACAGGGAAGTTTTT